This T cell receptor (beta chain) stems from a study of T cell repertoires in cytomegalovirus infection. Study-wide context: An indication of both CMV infection and matching HLA type came from public TCR beta signatures.

Study-wide results and caveats: HLA-C-restricted, CMV-specific TCR beta clonotypes were dominant ex vivo.

TCRdb passed the reads through MiXCR, listing each CDR3 protein once. The table shows about 530,000 distinct CDR3 sequences, with around a quarter occurring only once. In the case of this clonotype: Its antigen is currently unknown.

The sequenced sample consisted of PBMCs. The source is a human donor in good health (CMV status not recorded). Some clones in this sample may be carry-over from other donors' samples.

CDR3 amino acids: CSVPLSPYEQYF. DNA of the CDR3: TGCAGCGTCCCCCTCTCCCCCTACGAGCAGTACTTC. The chain couples TRBV29-1 to TRBJ2-7, with unresolved D. Germline CDR1 reads SQVTM; CDR2 reads ANQGSEA. Trimming took 6 bases from V and 2 from J, leaving 11 bases between them. The CDR3 extends over 12 amino acids.